This TCR beta chain is from a study of radiotherapy plus CTLA-4 blockade in lung cancer. Study-wide context: An objective response was seen in 15% to 20% of patients, and disease control in about 31%. Overall study findings and caveats: Interferon-beta and early blood T cell clone dynamics reportedly predicted response best.

V was clipped by 3 bases and J by 6 bases, with 12 bases between them. Germline loops: CDR1 MDHEN, CDR2 SYDVKM. The CDR3 extends over 14 amino acids. In the case of this clone: Its antigen is as yet unknown.

This table comes from immunoSEQ multiplex PCR, and its TCRdb copy is limited to in-frame clones, with some not included. In the table there are tens of thousands of clones, just over 75% of which are singletons. Focal radiation and CTLA-4 blockade (ipilimumab) were tested in chemo-refractory metastatic non-small-cell lung cancer patients. This chain connects TRBV28 to TRBJ1-5; D might be TRBD1 (6 bases). This sequence originates from a human donor with non-small cell lung cancer who had a partial response to radiotherapy plus ipilimumab. The sample in question was peripheral blood, obtained from a patient treated with radiotherapy plus ipilimumab. CDR3 sequence reads: CASSFRGSIQPQHF. Written as DNA, the CDR3 is TGTGCCAGCAGTTTCAGGGGTTCCATTCAGCCCCAGCATTTT.